A single sample is the source of the 27 T cell receptor beta chains below, sequenced in a study of cytomegalovirus exposure and HLA in healthy donors. PCR primers comprised 60 Vbeta and 13 Jbeta primers. Clones were sequenced by immunoSEQ multiplex PCR, and TCRdb holds only the in-frame ones, with some missing. This sample carries about 120,000 clones, around 77% of them seen once, and the ten largest clones take 3.5% to 4%. The sequenced sample was PBMCs. These receptors were taken from a human donor in good health.

The J gene is TRBJ1-6, the V gene TRBV27, with D possibly TRBD1 on 6 matching bases. CDR3 length: 16 amino acids. Germline values: CDR1 MNHEY, CDR2 SMNVEV (reference sequence). V lost 6 bases and J lost 4, with 16 bases in between. The DNA of the CDR3 is TGTGCCAGCAGACGTACAGGGACGGCGTATAATTCACCCCTCCACTTT. This sequence encodes CASRRTGTAYNSPLHF.

The chain has TRBV25-1 and TRBJ1-4; D gene unclear. V lost 4 bases and J lost 11, with 11 bases in between. The CDR3 covers 12 residues. Germline-derived CDR1 and CDR2 are MGHDK and SYGVNS. The CDR3 DNA is TGTGCCAGCAGTGCACGCTGGGAGAAACTGTTTTTT. Amino acids: CASSARWEKLFF.

This clone appeared once. J is TRBJ2-3 and V is TRBV19; 9 nucleotides match TRBD2. The CDR3 totals 15 residues. Germline V lookup: CDR1 LNHDA, CDR2 SQIVND (reference sequence). V shed 4 bases, J shed 3 bases, and the junction held 5 bases outside the gene matches. CDR3 DNA: TGTGCCAGTAGTACCATAGCGGGAGAAACAGATACGCAGTATTTT. Protein sequence: CASSTIAGETDTQYF.

This chain joins TRBV7-6 and TRBJ2-6; a weak D match, TRBD2 (5 bases). V was pared by 0 bases and J by 1 base, with 10 bases between. The germline V gene encodes CDR1 SGHVS and CDR2 FNYEAQ. The CDR3 extends over 17 amino acids. CDR3 protein: CASSLASGSSGANVLTF. CDR3 coding DNA: TGTGCCAGCAGCTTAGCGAGTGGGAGTTCTGGGGCCAACGTCCTGACTTTC.

This clone was counted once. The chain has TRBV5-1 and TRBJ2-5; 7 bases are shared with TRBD1. With V trimmed by 4 bases and J by 5 bases, 11 bases remained unmatched. The CDR3 is 15 residues long. The germline V gene has CDR1 SGHRS and CDR2 YFSETQ. The CDR3 coding sequence is TGCGCCAGCAGCCGCACAGGGGACGGACGCGAGACCCAGTACTTC. This codes for CASSRTGDGRETQYF.

The V call is TRBV7-8, the J call TRBJ2-1, with 11 bases matching TRBD2. The CDR3 length is 15 residues. The V segment lost 3 bases and the J segment 6 bases; nucleotides outside the gene matches: 4. Germline assignment: CDR1 SGHVS and CDR2 FQNEAQ. The CDR3 region is CASSFLAGGVNEQFF. In nucleotides, the CDR3 is TGTGCCAGCAGCTTTTTAGCGGGGGGGGTCAATGAGCAGTTCTTC.

V is TRBV6-1 and J is TRBJ2-1; TRBD1 matches 8 bases. The CDR3 has 14 residues. Germline CDR1 MNHNS, CDR2 SASEGT. The trim removed 6 bases at V and 2 bases at J, leaving 3 bases unmatched. CDR3: CASSEGQAYNEQFF. The CDR3 bases are TGTGCCAGCAGCGAGGGACAGGCCTACAATGAGCAGTTCTTC.

This clone was recorded only once. The V and J genes are TRBV7-9 and TRBJ1-2, with TRBD1 matching 7 bases. The CDR3 length is 14 residues. The germline V gene has CDR1 SEHNR and CDR2 FQNEAQ (reference sequence). With V trimmed by 3 bases and J by 7 bases, 8 bases remained unmatched. CDR3 sequence (DNA): TGTGCCAGCAGCTTCGGCAGGGGGTCGGGTGGCTACACCTTC. This encodes CASSFGRGSGGYTF.

This clone has only one observation. The chain joins TRBV5-1 to TRBJ2-1, with no clear D. Germline assignment: CDR1 SGHRS and CDR2 YFSETQ. V lost 1 base to trimming and J lost 0 bases, with 11 bases between them. The CDR3 has 16 amino acids. The CDR3 coding sequence is TGCGCCAGCAGCTTGCCGACTCTGAGCTCCTACAATGAGCAGTTCTTC. This encodes CASSLPTLSSYNEQFF.

This clone was observed a few times. The V and J genes are TRBV5-4 and TRBJ2-2, with 11 bases aligning to TRBD2. From germline, CDR1 is SGHNT and CDR2 YYREEE (reference sequence). This CDR3 spans 17 amino acids. The junction had 3 bases not matched to a gene; V was cut back by 0 bases and J by 2 bases. CDR3 sequence (DNA): TGTGCCAGCAGCTTGGTACTAGCGGGGGCAAACACCGGGGAGCTGTTTTTT. Its translation: CASSLVLAGANTGELFF.

V and J are TRBV7-9 and TRBJ2-1, with 7 bases identical to TRBD1. Germline V gene data show CDR1 as SEHNR and CDR2 as FQNEAQ (reference sequence). Germline trimming cut 6 bases from V and 7 bases from J; bases unmatched to any gene: 18. This CDR3 contains 17 residues. CDR3 nucleotide sequence: TGTGCCAGCAGGCGCATCCGAGGGGGCGCATCAGAAAATGAGCAGTTCTTC. This sequence encodes CASRRIRGGASENEQFF.

The CDR3 region has the DNA TGTGCCAGCAGCTTAGGAGGTCCCGAGACCCAGTACTTC. Amino acids: CASSLGGPETQYF. The chain carries TRBV7-3 and TRBJ2-5; D might be TRBD2 (5 bases). Germline V CDR1 and CDR2: SGHTA, FQGTGA. The CDR3 loop spans 13 amino acids. V was pared by 2 bases and J by 5 bases, with 9 bases between. Full variable domain (missing parts from reference TRBV7-3 and TRBJ2-5): GAGVSQTPSNKVTEKGKYVELRCDPISGHTALYWYRQSLGQGPEFLIYFQGTGAADDSGLPNDRFFAVRPEGSVSTLKIQRTERGDSAVYLCASSLGGPETQYFGPGTRLLVL.

The chain employs TRBV11-2 and TRBJ2-2; 9 bases agree with TRBD2. In germline, CDR1 is SGHAT, CDR2 FQNNGV. The CDR3 spans 16 residues. J gave up 9 bases and V 1 base, and 9 bases lay outside the gene matches. CDR3 bases: TGTGCCAGCAGCTTAGTACTAGCGGGCTCCCGGAGGGAGCTGTTTTTT. It is translated as CASSLVLAGSRRELFF.

V and J are TRBV10-1 and TRBJ1-1; D is uncertain. CDR1 WNHNN and CDR2 SYGVQD come from the germline V gene (reference sequence). Trimming removed 3 bases at V and 0 bases at J, with 5 bases between. The CDR3 loop spans 13 amino acids. The CDR3 is CASSELLNTEAFF. CDR3 coding DNA: TGCGCCAGCAGTGAATTATTGAACACTGAAGCTTTCTTT.

The genes are TRBV12-2 and TRBJ1-5. TRBV12-2 corresponds to a pseudogene. CDR3 size: 15 residues. CDR3 DNA: TGTGCAAGTCGCTTAGTTCTGGGAGGAGGGCAGCCCCAGCATTTT. The encoded protein is CASRLVLGGGQPQHF.

The CDR3 DNA follows: TGTGCCAGCAGCTTGGGCTGGGAGCAGTTCTTC. This gives the protein CASSLGWEQFF. The chain couples TRBV7-2 to TRBJ2-1; D unclear. CDR1 SGHTA and CDR2 FQGNSA come from the germline V gene. The ends were cut back, 3 bases at V and 10 bases at J, with 7 bases in the middle. This CDR3 is built from 11 residues.

The rearrangement uses TRBV10-3 and TRBJ2-3; 10 bases agree with TRBD2. CDR3 length: 14 residues. V was clipped by 2 bases and J by 8 bases; unmatched bases: 4. CDR1 is ENHRY and CDR2 is SYGVKD in the germline V gene. DNA for the CDR3: TGTGCCATCAGTGAGCTAGCGGGAGAGGGTACGCAGTATTTT. Amino acids: CAISELAGEGTQYF.

There are a few counts of this clone. The chain carries TRBV28 and TRBJ1-2; a possible D gene is TRBD1 (6 bases). Germline CDR1 reads MDHEN; CDR2 reads SYDVKM. This CDR3 spans 17 amino acids. Trimming removed 4 bases at V and 1 base at J, with 19 bases between. CDR3 amino acids: CASSSSSGGTNNYGYTF. The CDR3 nucleotides read TGTGCCAGCAGTTCGAGCTCCGGGGGGACAAATAACTATGGCTACACCTTC.

This chain connects TRBV18 to TRBJ1-4, with D tentatively TRBD1 (6 bases). V was cut by 3 bases and J by 11 bases, with 13 bases left in between. This CDR3 is 13 amino acids long. Germline V gene data show CDR1 as KGHSH and CDR2 as LQKENI. CDR3 in DNA: TGTGCCAGCTCACCGGACAGCTTTGGCAAACTGTTTTTT. Translated: CASSPDSFGKLFF.

The chain carries TRBV28 and TRBJ1-1; D perhaps matches TRBD1 (5 bases). Trimming shortened V by 4 bases and J by 0 bases, and 9 bases separated the two germline ends. Germline V gene lookup returns CDR1 MDHEN and CDR2 SYDVKM. The CDR3 totals 14 residues. The CDR3 nucleotides read TGTGCCAGCAGTTCATTGACAGTGAACACTGAAGCTTTCTTT. Residues: CASSSLTVNTEAFF.

The chain has TRBV9 and TRBJ1-1; D is unresolved. Germline lookup yields CDR1 SGDLS and CDR2 YYNGEE. V lost 0 bases and J 2 bases, leaving 14 bases between the germline ends. The CDR3 is 16 residues long. In DNA, the CDR3 is TGTGCCAGCAGCGTAGACGATCGACGGGTAAACACTGAAGCTTTCTTT. Translation: CASSVDDRRVNTEAFF. The full variable domain, completed using reference TRBV9 and TRBJ1-1, is DSGVTQTPKHLITATGQRVTLRCSPRSGDLSVYWYQQSLDQGLQFLIQYYNGEERAKGNILERFSAQQFPDLHSELNLSSLELGDSALYFCASSVDDRRVNTEAFFGQGTRLTVV.

This clone was observed a few times. The gene calls are TRBV7-6 and TRBJ2-1; TRBD2 agrees at 11 bases. The trim removed 3 bases at V and 2 bases at J, leaving 3 bases unmatched. CDR1 is SGHVS, CDR2 FNYEAQ, per germline. CDR3 size: 16 residues. DNA of the CDR3: TGTGCCAGCAGCTTTAAACTAGCGGGAGCCTACAATGAGCAGTTCTTC. Its translation is CASSFKLAGAYNEQFF.

A note on this clone: The same CDR3 can be traced to other DNA sequences in this sample. V and J are TRBV15 and TRBJ2-1, with TRBD2 identical over 9 bases. This CDR3 has 15 residues. CDR1 LNHNV and CDR2 YYDKDF come from the germline V gene (reference sequence). V lost 0 bases, J lost 4 bases, and 1 base stayed unmatched. CDR3 amino acids: CATSRESGGYNEQFF. For the CDR3, the DNA is TGTGCCACCAGCAGAGAAAGCGGGGGGTACAATGAGCAGTTCTTC.

This rearrangement joins TRBV15 to TRBJ2-5; 8 positions match TRBD1. The assigned J gene may be wrong: the sequence end matches TRBJ2-7 better. The CDR3 length is 16 residues. Per germline, CDR1 LNHNV and CDR2 YYDKDF (reference sequence). The CDR3 here is CATSKASGQGSYEQYF. The CDR3 DNA sequence: TGTGCCACCAGCAAAGCCTCAGGACAGGGCTCCTACGAGCAGTACTTC.

The chain uses TRBV29-1 and TRBJ2-1; 11 bases are shared with TRBD2. Germline V gene lookup returns CDR1 SQVTM and CDR2 ANQGSEA. With V trimmed by 7 bases and J by 9 bases, 14 bases remained unmatched. This CDR3 region has 15 residues. For the CDR3, the DNA is TGCAGCGCCGGGACTAGCGGACCTAGGCGGGGTGAGCAGTTCTTC. This codes for CSAGTSGPRRGEQFF.

The chain links TRBV18 to TRBJ2-1, with no clear D. The CDR3 is 12 amino acids. Germline V gene lookup returns CDR1 KGHSH and CDR2 LQKENI. V was clipped by 3 bases and J by 6 bases, with 6 bases between them. The CDR3 is CASSPLGNEQFF. The CDR3 region has the DNA TGTGCCAGCTCACCCCTAGGCAATGAGCAGTTCTTC.

This chain links TRBV5-1 with TRBJ2-2, with 8 bases aligning to TRBD2. This CDR3 comprises 15 residues. Germline CDR1 SGHRS, CDR2 YFSETQ. V lost 2 bases to trimming and J lost 1 base; unmatched junction nucleotides: 1. The CDR3 DNA reads as TGCGCCAGCAGCTTTAGCGGGGAGAACACCGGGGAGCTGTTTTTT. Protein product: CASSFSGENTGELFF.